This TCR beta chain was obtained from a study of blood T cell repertoires in COVID-19. Across the whole study: The United States, Italy and Spain provided the acute and convalescent COVID-19 samples. Sources were T cells, B-cell-depleted T cells, or PBMCs; the material itself was cDNA or gDNA.

Per the original data handling: Amplifying reference gene primers gave estimates of nucleated cell counts. Clones were sequenced by immunoSEQ multiplex PCR, and TCRdb holds only the in-frame ones, with some missing. The V and J calls and clone size are taken from that table; D and trimming were inferred from the DNA. The sample carries 280,000 or so clones, 87% recorded once. The CDR3 contains 16 residues. V was pared by 1 base and J by 4 bases, with 8 bases of the junction left unmatched. Germline CDR1 and CDR2: GTSNPN and SVGIG (reference sequence). The sequence came from a middle-aged woman who had recovered from COVID-19. The chain is built from TRBV30 and TRBJ1-5; 9 nucleotides match TRBD1. The sequencing sample was made of PBMCs or T cells enriched from blood (not recorded which). CDR3 amino acids: CAWSGTGTGKNQPQHF. For the CDR3, the DNA is TGTGCCTGGAGTGGGACCGGGACAGGGAAAAATCAGCCCCAGCATTTT.